This T cell receptor beta chain was recovered during a study of T cell responses to AZD1222 COVID-19 vaccine. Many counts were recorded for this clone. Other DNA sequences in the same sample also yield this CDR3. Assay: immunoSEQ multiplex PCR; the TCRdb copy retains only in-frame clones and omits some. The sample has about 140,000 clones; 90% are singletons. This sample comprised peripheral blood, obtained on day 0 of AZD1222 vaccination. The TCR was taken from an adult in good health.

The CDR3: CASSLGSSGANVLTF. The CDR3 DNA reads TGTGCCAGCAGCTTGGGGAGCTCTGGGGCCAACGTCCTGACTTTC. The chain uses TRBV5-8 and TRBJ2-6; D gene uncertain. The CDR3 spans 15 residues. Germline loops: CDR1 SGHTS, CDR2 YDEGEE. The V and J ends lost 0 bases and 0 bases respectively, with 4 bases between them.